The sample holds many counts of the clone carrying this T cell receptor (beta chain). Its antigen is unidentified. Scientists amplified the TCR beta CDR3 regions from RNA transcripts. The first-round RT-PCR employed HTBI primers together with the Qiagen OneStep RT-PCR kit. A multiplex PCR was then performed as the second round. TCRdb used MiXCR to reprocess the multiplex PCR reads, holding one entry per CDR3 protein. The table shows 200,000 to 250,000 distinct CDR3 sequences, with 45% occurring only once. The sample belongs to a study of Graves' ophthalmopathy and Graves' hyperthyroidism. Across the whole study: Researchers obtained peripheral blood at initial diagnosis, before any treatment had begun. The study, taken as a whole, reports: Most expanded clonotypes in thyroid above 0.001 frequency also showed up in blood.

PBMCs had their origin in fresh peripheral blood (10 ml). What was sequenced was peripheral blood. This TCR came from an adult man with Graves' ophthalmopathy.

The CDR3 spells CASSLRSGEQYF. In DNA, the CDR3 is TGTGCCAGCAGCCTCCGTTCGGGGGAGCAGTACTTC. The J gene is TRBJ2-7, the V gene TRBV7-8; tentative D call: TRBD2 (5 bases). CDR3 length equals 12 residues. Per the germline V gene, CDR1 is SGHVS and CDR2 is FQNEAQ. Deletions cut 5 bases from V and 7 bases from J, with 12 bases between. Based on the CDR3 plus reference TRBV7-8 and TRBJ2-7, the full variable domain is GAGVSQSPRYKVAKRGQDVALRCDPISGHVSLFWYQQALGQGPEFLTYFQNEAQLDKSGLPSDRFFAERPEGSVSTLKIQRTQQEDSAVYLCASSLRSGEQYFGPGTRLTVT.